Listed here are 19 T cell receptor beta chains from one sample, sequenced in a study of blood T cell repertoires in COVID-19. The assay was immunoSEQ multiplex PCR, and TCRdb's table has in-frame clones only and misses some. The sample includes roughly 120,000 clones, about 83% seen only once; the top ten take about 5.4%. What was sequenced was peripheral blood. The receptors shown here come from a human donor in a cohort sampled during active COVID-19.

V gene TRBV6-4 combines with J gene TRBJ2-1; tentatively, D is TRBD1 (5 bases). Trimming removed 6 bases from V and 4 bases from J, with 28 bases in between. Germline lookup yields CDR1 MRHNA and CDR2 SNTAGT. The length of the CDR3 is 19 residues. This CDR3 reads CASRALIVQGSPTYNEQFF. CDR3 nucleotide sequence: TGTGCCAGCAGGGCCCTTATCGTGCAGGGTTCCCCCACGTACAATGAGCAGTTCTTC.

The chain recombines TRBV6-5 with TRBJ2-3, with 8 bases lining up with TRBD1. The CDR3 is made up of 15 amino acids. V dropped 6 bases and J dropped 0; count of bases not matched to a gene: 5. Germline V gives CDR1 MNHEY, CDR2 SVGAGI. CDR3 nucleotide sequence: TGTGCCAGCAGCCGGACAGGGATTAGCACAGATACGCAGTATTTT. Amino acids: CASSRTGISTDTQYF.

The rearrangement links TRBV5-1 to TRBJ2-7; 7 bases match TRBD1. From germline, CDR1 is SGHRS and CDR2 YFSETQ. V trimming: 4 bases; J trimming: 5 bases; junction bases outside the gene matches: 15. This CDR3 is 16 amino acids long. The DNA for the CDR3 is TGCGCCAGCAGCATTCGGATCCGGGACAGAGGTCACGAGCAGTACTTC. Protein product: CASSIRIRDRGHEQYF.

The CDR3, as DNA: TGTGCCATCAGTGAGGAGGCAGGGGGCTCTAATTCACCCCTCCACTTT. This gives the protein CAISEEAGGSNSPLHF. The chain links TRBV10-3 to TRBJ1-6, with 8 bases that match TRBD1. Germline assignment: CDR1 ENHRY and CDR2 SYGVKD. V trimming: 2 bases; J trimming: 6 bases; junction bases outside the gene matches: 6. CDR3 length equals 16 residues.

The genes are TRBV11-2 and TRBJ2-1; D is ambiguous. The ends were cut back, 1 base at V and 1 base at J, with 8 bases in the middle. The CDR3 is 15 residues long. CDR1 and CDR2 (germline): SGHAT, FQNNGV. The CDR3 is CASSLGRWSYNEQFF. The CDR3 coding sequence is TGTGCCAGCAGCTTAGGGAGATGGTCCTACAATGAGCAGTTCTTC.

The J gene is TRBJ1-1, the V gene TRBV6-2 or TRBV6-3; 7 bases are shared with TRBD1. The germline gives CDR1 MNHEY, CDR2 SVGEGT. With V trimmed by 4 bases and J by 3 bases, 11 bases remained unmatched. The CDR3 sequence is 16 residues long. For the CDR3, the DNA is TGTGCCAGCAGTTCTTACAGGGGATACAAGTACACTGAAGCTTTCTTT. This translates into CASSSYRGYKYTEAFF.

The V call is TRBV27, the J call TRBJ2-1, with 12 positions matching TRBD2. Losses at the gene ends were 6 bases for V and 7 bases for J; bases not matched to a gene: 7. This CDR3 spans 15 amino acids. Germline values: CDR1 MNHEY, CDR2 SMNVEV (reference sequence). CDR3 sequence reads: CASREPTSGSNEQFF. The CDR3 nucleotides are TGTGCCAGCAGGGAACCGACTAGCGGGAGTAATGAGCAGTTCTTC.

The chain carries TRBV20-1 and TRBJ2-5; possibly TRBD1 for D (7 bases). The germline V gene has CDR1 DFQATT and CDR2 SNEGSKA (reference sequence). V lost 6 bases to trimming and J lost 6 bases, with 11 bases between them. The CDR3 length is 11 residues. This CDR3 reads CSAPGGKTQYF. The CDR3 nucleotides read TGCAGTGCCCCAGGGGGGAAGACCCAGTACTTC.

This chain links TRBV2 with TRBJ2-1; D remains ambiguous. V lost 5 bases and J lost 4, with 12 bases in between. The CDR3 consists of 14 residues. Germline assignment: CDR1 SNHLY and CDR2 FYNNEI. In DNA, the CDR3 is TGTGCCAGCAGTCCGTTAGCCGAGTACAATGAGCAGTTCTTC. Its translation is CASSPLAEYNEQFF.

In its sample, this clone was seen once. The chain joins TRBV28 to TRBJ2-3, with 14 bases identical to TRBD2. CDR1 MDHEN and CDR2 SYDVKM come from the germline V gene. V lost 6 bases, J lost 4 bases, and 6 bases stayed unmatched. CDR3 length: 16 residues. The CDR3 sequence is CASSLTSGRGSDTQYF. The DNA of the CDR3 is TGTGCCAGCAGCTTGACTAGCGGGAGGGGGTCAGATACGCAGTATTTT.

The J gene is TRBJ1-5, the V gene TRBV6-1, with D unclear. CDR1 is MNHNS, CDR2 SASEGT, per germline. V shed 3 bases and J shed 3 bases, with 15 bases lying between them. This CDR3 has 16 amino acids. The CDR3 bases are TGTGCCAGCAGTGATGGGATAGGAGGGTTCAATCAGCCCCAGCATTTT. Encoded protein: CASSDGIGGFNQPQHF.

Notes on this clone: Other DNA sequences of this sample code for an identical CDR3. This chain joins TRBV30 and TRBJ1-5, with D uncertain. Germline V CDR1 and CDR2: GTSNPN, SVGIG (reference sequence). CDR3 length: 13 amino acids. Trimming pared 0 bases from V and 2 bases from J, leaving 5 bases between. In nucleotides, the CDR3 is TGTGCCTGGAGTGTAAGCGGCAATCAGCCCCAGCATTTT. Amino acid sequence: CAWSVSGNQPQHF.

The rearrangement uses TRBV28 and TRBJ2-7, with a possible D match to TRBD1 (6 bases). The germline V gene has CDR1 MDHEN and CDR2 SYDVKM. The germline V and J ends were trimmed by 5 bases and 0 bases, with 17 bases remaining between them. This CDR3 contains 16 residues. The CDR3 region has the DNA TGTGCCAGCAGTCCCTCGACAGGCACCATCTCCTACGAGCAGTACTTC. Its protein product is CASSPSTGTISYEQYF.

The chain employs TRBV7-2 and TRBJ2-3; perhaps TRBD2 as D (6 bases). Germline assignment: CDR1 SGHTA and CDR2 FQGNSA. The CDR3 has 14 residues. V dropped 6 bases and J dropped 6 bases, with 16 bases sitting between them. The CDR3 region has the DNA TGTGCCAGCAGTTCCGGGGGTCCTGGGGATACGCAGTATTTT. It yields the protein CASSSGGPGDTQYF.

This clone was detected once. V is TRBV7-9 and J is TRBJ1-3; D is perhaps TRBD1 (6 bases). The germline V gene has CDR1 SEHNR and CDR2 FQNEAQ (reference sequence). CDR3 length equals 16 residues. Trimming removed 6 bases at V and 0 bases at J, with 15 bases between. CDR3 region: CASSPRQDRSGNTIYF. CDR3 sequence (DNA): TGTGCCAGCAGTCCACGACAGGACCGCTCTGGAAACACCATATATTTT.

A few counts support this clone. This chain joins TRBV5-1 and TRBJ2-7; 11 nucleotides line up with TRBD2. Germline V gene lookup returns CDR1 SGHRS and CDR2 YFSETQ. J gave up 2 bases and V 7 bases, and 8 bases lay outside the gene matches. The CDR3 is 15 amino acids. Here the CDR3 DNA reads TGCGCCAGCCTTAGGGGGACTAGCGGTCCCTACGAGCAGTACTTC. It specifies CASLRGTSGPYEQYF. The full variable domain, completed using reference TRBV5-1 and TRBJ2-7, is KAGVTQTPRYLIKTRGQQVTLSCSPISGHRSVSWYQQTPGQGLQFLFEYFSETQRNKGNFPGRFSGRQFSNSRSEMNVSTLELGDSALYLCASLRGTSGPYEQYFGPGTRLTVT.

Here the CDR3 DNA reads TGTGCCAGCAGCCGAGGGGGCTTAGGGGGTGAGACCCAGTACTTC. Protein sequence: CASSRGGLGGETQYF. The V call is TRBV6-5, the J call TRBJ2-5, with TRBD1 matching over 7 bases. Germline loops: CDR1 MNHEY, CDR2 SVGAGI. The CDR3 extends over 15 amino acids. With V trimmed by 6 bases and J by 5 bases, 12 bases remained unmatched.

The chain recombines TRBV7-2 with TRBJ2-5, with D perhaps matching TRBD2 (6 bases). This CDR3 comprises 16 residues. CDR1 SGHTA and CDR2 FQGNSA come from the germline V gene. V lost 6 bases, J lost 5 bases, and 22 bases lay in between. In nucleotides, the CDR3 is TGTGCCAGCAGTTCGATCCCTACCGGGAGAGGGGAGACCCAGTACTTC. This encodes CASSSIPTGRGETQYF. The full variable domain, with the rest looked up from reference TRBV7-2 and TRBJ2-5, is GAGVSQSPSNKVTEKGKDVELRCDPISGHTALYWYRQSLGQGLEFLIYFQGNSAPDKSGLPSDRFSAERTGGSVSTLTIQRTQQEDSAVYLCASSSIPTGRGETQYFGPGTRLLVL.

This chain links TRBV7-3 with TRBJ2-3; D not resolved. This CDR3 is 12 amino acids long. The germline V gene has CDR1 SGHTA and CDR2 FQGTGA. Trimming removed 3 bases from V and 3 bases from J, with 4 bases in between. The CDR3 loop is CASSFGTDTQYF. Written as DNA, the CDR3 is TGTGCCAGCAGCTTCGGGACAGATACGCAGTATTTT.